Presented here are 5 T cell receptor beta chains from one specimen sequenced in a study of blood T cell repertoires in COVID-19 (dated by TCRdb to the early 2020s). Library preparation was by the immunoSEQ multiplex PCR assay. Not all clones reach the TCRdb copy of this immuneACCESS table, which keeps in-frame sequences only. Checked studies attribute under half of the gap to unresolved V genes and leave the rest unexplained. Here the sample has about 120,000 clones; 60% to 85% occur a single time. The ten largest make up 2% to 2.5% of the sample. The sequencing input was peripheral blood. These receptors were taken from a man in his 70s with acute or convalescent COVID-19.

The chain combines TRBV12-3 or TRBV12-4 with TRBJ2-5; the D gene is possibly TRBD1 (6 bases). The CDR3 totals 13 residues. With 5 bases removed from V and 7 bases from J, the gap between germline ends came to 14 bases. The CDR3 protein is CASSPDRLGTQYF. Written as DNA, the CDR3 is TGTGCCAGCAGTCCCGACAGGCTGGGGACCCAGTACTTC.

This chain connects TRBV2 to TRBJ1-1; D is unclear. Trimming stripped 3 bases from V and 6 bases from J, with 5 bases between. The CDR3 length is 11 residues. The germline gives CDR1 SNHLY, CDR2 FYNNEI. This CDR3 is CASSDEAEAFF. The CDR3 DNA is TGTGCCAGCAGTGACGAGGCTGAAGCTTTCTTT.

V gene TRBV3-1 (or the pseudogene TRBV3-2) combines with J gene TRBJ2-1; 9 bases match TRBD2. Trimming removed 1 base from V and 5 bases from J; junction bases left unmatched: 3. Germline V gives CDR1 LGHDT, CDR2 YNNKEL (reference sequence). The CDR3 has 15 amino acids. CDR3 nucleotides: TGTGCCAGCAGCCAAGGACTAGCGGAAAACAATGAGCAGTTCTTC. Amino acid sequence: CASSQGLAENNEQFF.

This clone was observed a handful of times. This same CDR3 is encoded by further DNA sequences in the sample. The rearrangement links TRBV12-3 or TRBV12-4 to TRBJ1-3; D is undetermined. The CDR3 is 13 residues long. With 5 bases removed from V and 0 bases from J, the gap between germline ends came to 5 bases. The DNA for the CDR3 is TGTGCCAGCAGTCCCAACTCTGGAAACACCATATATTTT. Its translation: CASSPNSGNTIYF.

This chain links TRBV29-1 with TRBJ2-2; 9 bases agree with TRBD1. Germline V lookup: CDR1 SQVTM, CDR2 ANQGSEA. The CDR3 is made up of 12 amino acids. The CDR3: CGGQGNTGELFF. CDR3 DNA: TGCGGGGGACAGGGGAACACCGGGGAGCTGTTTTTT.